Described below is a single TCR beta chain sequence and its context. Its antigen is not known. A second PCR, run for about 7 to 11 cycles, used a sample-barcoded 5' primer plus a J-beta primer mix. Per sample, CDR3-containing paired-end reads numbered at least 2.5 million. TCRdb analysed the 5' RACE reads with MiXCR anew, one entry per CDR3 protein. The sample shows about 1.6 million distinct CDR3 sequences, roughly a third of them seen only once. This CDR3 comprises 15 residues. V lost 7 bases, J lost 1 base, and 3 bases stayed unmatched. Healthy Russian Caucasian donors spanned ages about 6 to 90 years. Collection of around 10 milliliters of peripheral blood was performed for each donor. This sample was taken from a study of blood T cells in healthy people across ages. Regarding the study as a whole: Compared with aged donors, long-lived donors showed fewer expanded clones, suggesting selection.

The chain recombines TRBV12-3 or TRBV12-4 with TRBJ2-1; 11 bases fit TRBD2. Sequenced sample: blood. The receptor comes from a woman younger than 45 in good health. The CDR3 reads CASISSGRSYNEQFF. In DNA, the CDR3 is TGTGCCAGCATTTCTAGCGGGAGGTCCTACAATGAGCAGTTCTTC.